The 28 T cell receptor beta chains presented below share a single source sample, sequenced in a study of blood T cell repertoires in COVID-19. Produced via immunoSEQ multiplex PCR; TCRdb's table is partial and in-frame only. The sample consists of 250,000 to 300,000 clones, 70% to 90% of them appearing once. The sequenced sample consisted of peripheral blood. These receptor sequences come from a woman aged 40 to 50 with acute or convalescent COVID-19.

CDR3 nucleotides: TGTGCCAGTAGTATACAACTCGCGGGGGGTGGGACGCAGTATTTT. It encodes CASSIQLAGGGTQYF. J is TRBJ2-3 and V is TRBV19; TRBD2 matches at 8 bases. This CDR3 is 15 amino acids long. The germline V gene has CDR1 LNHDA and CDR2 SQIVND (reference sequence). The V gene end was trimmed by 2 bases and the J gene end by 9 bases; junction bases not matched to a gene: 10.

This clone was seen a handful of times. The rearrangement links TRBV5-1 to TRBJ1-4; no reliable D call. The CDR3 runs to 14 residues. Germline CDR1 reads SGHRS; CDR2 reads YFSETQ. Trimming left V 1 base short and J 0 bases short, with 4 bases between. The CDR3 sequence: CASSLLTTNEKLFF. CDR3 DNA sequence: TGCGCCAGCAGCTTGTTAACAACTAATGAAAAACTGTTTTTT.

The chain is built from TRBV5-1 and TRBJ2-3; 8 bases match TRBD1. With V trimmed by 0 bases and J by 3 bases, 3 bases remained unmatched. The CDR3 extends over 15 amino acids. Per the germline V gene, CDR1 is SGHRS and CDR2 is YFSETQ. CDR3 bases: TGCGCCAGCAGCTTGGGGGGACAGGTTACAGATACGCAGTATTTT. As protein: CASSLGGQVTDTQYF.

CDR3 DNA: TGTGCCAGCAGAGATACAGGGGTCACTGAAGCTTTCTTT. Protein: CASRDTGVTEAFF. This chain connects TRBV2 to TRBJ1-1, with TRBD1 matching over 7 bases. Germline loops: CDR1 SNHLY, CDR2 FYNNEI. V lost 6 bases and J lost 4; bases outside the gene matches: 5. CDR3 length: 13 residues. Full variable domain (rest looked up from reference TRBV2 and TRBJ1-1): EPEVTQTPSHQVTQMGQEVILRCVPISNHLYFYWYRQILGQKVEFLVSFYNNEISEKSEIFDDQFSVERPDGSNFTLKIRSTKLEDSAMYFCASRDTGVTEAFFGQGTRLTVV.

This chain connects TRBV10-2 to TRBJ2-5, with TRBD2 identical over 9 bases. With 0 bases clipped from V and 4 bases from J, the junction kept 3 bases outside the gene matches. Germline assignment: CDR1 WSHSY and CDR2 SAAADI. The CDR3 contains 15 residues. CDR3 protein: CASSESTSGLETQYF. In DNA, the CDR3 is TGCGCCAGCAGTGAGTCGACTAGCGGTCTAGAGACCCAGTACTTC.

The rearrangement links TRBV7-8 to TRBJ1-5, with 7 bases lining up with TRBD1. CDR1 and CDR2 (germline): SGHVS, FQNEAQ. The CDR3 runs 15 residues. V lost 4 bases and J lost 0; bases outside the gene matches: 3. CDR3 coding DNA: TGTGCCAGCAGCTCCAGACAGGGTAGCAATCAGCCCCAGCATTTT. Translating gives CASSSRQGSNQPQHF.

The gene calls are TRBV7-2 and TRBJ1-3, with D hard to call. V gave up 2 bases and J gave up 4 bases, with 12 bases separating them. The CDR3 runs 15 residues. Germline V gene sequence: CDR1 SGHTA, CDR2 FQGNSA. The CDR3 loop reads CASSLSSRNGNTIYF. CDR3 nucleotides: TGTGCCAGCAGCTTAAGCTCACGTAACGGAAACACCATATATTTT. Based on the CDR3 plus reference TRBV7-2 and TRBJ1-3, the full variable domain is GAGVSQSPSNKVTEKGKDVELRCDPISGHTALYWYRQSLGQGLEFLIYFQGNSAPDKSGLPSDRFSAERTGGSVSTLTIQRTQQEDSAVYLCASSLSSRNGNTIYFGEGSWLTVV.

This chain connects TRBV10-3 to TRBJ2-1, with 9 bases identical to TRBD1. Germline lookup yields CDR1 ENHRY and CDR2 SYGVKD. The CDR3 totals 14 residues. Losses at the gene ends were 4 bases for V and 8 bases for J; bases not matched to a gene: 6. CDR3 sequence (DNA): TGTGCCATCAGTGTCCGGGACAGGGATCATGAGCAGTTCTTC. Its translation: CAISVRDRDHEQFF.

The J gene is TRBJ1-4, the V gene TRBV4-1, with D possibly matching TRBD1 (6 bases). This CDR3 spans 18 amino acids. The V gene lost 3 bases and the J gene lost 0 bases, with 17 bases spanning the gap. CDR1 and CDR2 (germline): MGHRA, YSYEKL. CDR3 DNA: TGCGCCAGCAGCCACCCCAGGGGCAGGGGTGCAACTAATGAAAAACTGTTTTTT. As protein: CASSHPRGRGATNEKLFF.

The chain recombines TRBV2 with TRBJ2-1, with D perhaps matching TRBD2 (5 bases). The CDR3 runs 12 residues. From germline, CDR1 is SNHLY and CDR2 FYNNEI. Trimming took off 4 bases at V and 8 bases at J, with 9 bases between the two ends. CDR3 nucleotides: TGTGCCAGCAGTGCTCGGGGTGATGAGCAGTTCTTC. This encodes CASSARGDEQFF.

The V call is TRBV2, the J call TRBJ2-3; no firm D call. The CDR3 length is 15 residues. Per germline, CDR1 SNHLY and CDR2 FYNNEI. Trimming stripped 3 bases from V and 0 bases from J, with 10 bases between. The CDR3 reads CASSDFARSTDTQYF. The CDR3 DNA follows: TGTGCCAGCAGTGATTTTGCGAGGAGCACAGATACGCAGTATTTT.

The chain recombines TRBV7-2 with TRBJ2-3; D unclear. Germline V gene lookup returns CDR1 SGHTA and CDR2 FQGNSA. Trimming left V 3 bases short and J 6 bases short, with 10 bases between. This CDR3 has 13 amino acids. CDR3 coding DNA: TGTGCCAGCAGCTTTACAATTTCGGATACGCAGTATTTT. Translation: CASSFTISDTQYF.

V is TRBV27 and J is TRBJ1-2; 8 bases agree with TRBD1. J lost 2 bases, V lost 5 bases, and 16 bases had no gene match. The germline V gene encodes CDR1 MNHEY and CDR2 SMNVEV (reference sequence). The CDR3 has 18 residues. The CDR3, as DNA: TGTGCCAGCAGTATCATCCCCCTCGGGACAGGCGAAAACTATGGCTACACCTTC. Its translation is CASSIIPLGTGENYGYTF.

The chain recombines TRBV2 with TRBJ1-1; 8 nucleotides agree with TRBD1. The junction had 4 bases not matched to a gene; V was cut back by 3 bases and J by 1 base. CDR1 and CDR2 (germline): SNHLY, FYNNEI. The CDR3 extends over 15 amino acids. DNA of the CDR3: TGTGCCAGCAGTGACCAGGGGGCCGGGAACACTGAAGCTTTCTTT. Residues: CASSDQGAGNTEAFF.

For the CDR3, the DNA is TGTGCCAGCAGCTTGGGGACAGGGGCGTCCACTGAAGCTTTCTTT. The encoded protein is CASSLGTGASTEAFF. This chain joins TRBV5-6 and TRBJ1-1, with 9 bases fitting TRBD1. This CDR3 spans 15 amino acids. V dropped 0 bases and J dropped 4; count of bases not matched to a gene: 4. Germline V CDR1 and CDR2: SGHDT, YYEEEE.

The chain has TRBV28 and TRBJ1-5, with D tentatively TRBD1 (5 bases). In germline, CDR1 is MDHEN, CDR2 SYDVKM. V was pared by 7 bases and J by 7 bases, with 20 bases between. There are 15 residues in the CDR3. The CDR3 reads CASTLGEGGNQPQHF. CDR3 nucleotides: TGTGCCAGCACCTTAGGGGAAGGAGGGAACCAGCCCCAGCATTTT.

The chain carries TRBV14 and TRBJ1-6; 9 positions agree with TRBD1. V trimming: 0 bases; J trimming: 4 bases; junction bases outside the gene matches: 4. This CDR3 comprises 17 residues. CDR1 and CDR2 from the germline V gene are SGHDN and FVKESK. CDR3: CASSQDLGQGYNSPLHF. In DNA form, the CDR3 reads TGTGCCAGCAGCCAAGACCTCGGACAGGGGTATAATTCACCCCTCCACTTT.

The genes are TRBV11-2 and TRBJ1-1; 7 bases line up with TRBD1. Germline loops: CDR1 SGHAT, CDR2 FQNNGV. After removal of 5 bases from V and 4 bases from J, the junction contained 4 bases not matched to a gene. The CDR3 spans 13 residues. The CDR3 loop is CASSETGLTEAFF. The CDR3 nucleotides read TGTGCCAGCAGCGAGACAGGGCTCACTGAAGCTTTCTTT.

This clone was seen once. V and J are TRBV12-5 and TRBJ1-6, with 7 bases matching TRBD1. The CDR3 is made up of 16 amino acids. The germline V gene has CDR1 LGHNT and CDR2 FRNRAP. The trim removed 3 bases at V and 7 bases at J, leaving 9 bases unmatched. For the CDR3, the DNA is TGTGCTAGTGGTTTCAGGACAGGAAGGACAAATTCACCCCTCCACTTT. This gives the protein CASGFRTGRTNSPLHF.

J is TRBJ2-5 and V is TRBV10-3; D not certain. CDR3 size: 14 residues. CDR1 is ENHRY, CDR2 SYGVKD, per germline. V was trimmed by 10 bases and J by 2 bases, leaving 17 bases between them. The chain's CDR3 is CATKVTVGQETQYF. CDR3 sequence (DNA): TGTGCCACCAAAGTTACAGTAGGACAAGAGACCCAGTACTTC.

In DNA form, the CDR3 reads TGTGCCAGCAGCTTAGGATCCCGACAGGGATACTACGAGCAGTACGTC. Residues: CASSLGSRQGYYEQYV. The chain has TRBV7-8 and TRBJ2-7, with 7 bases aligning to TRBD1. The V gene end was trimmed by 1 base and the J gene end by 3 bases; junction bases not matched to a gene: 9. This CDR3 is built from 16 residues. Per germline, CDR1 SGHVS and CDR2 FQNEAQ.

This sequence joins TRBV28 and TRBJ1-2, with TRBD1 matching over 10 bases. The CDR3 spans 18 residues. After removal of 2 bases from V and 3 bases from J, the junction contained 12 bases not matched to a gene. Germline V CDR1 and CDR2: MDHEN, SYDVKM. The CDR3 sequence: CASSLRYSYGTGDYGYTF. Here the CDR3 DNA reads TGTGCCAGCAGTTTACGCTATTCCTACGGGACAGGGGACTATGGCTACACCTTC.

This chain joins TRBV5-8 and TRBJ1-5; D is possibly TRBD1 (6 bases). CDR1 SGHTS and CDR2 YDEGEE come from the germline V gene. The V end lost 0 bases, the J end lost 4 bases, and 11 bases lay between the germline ends. The CDR3 consists of 15 residues. The CDR3 protein is CASSLGTVYNQPQHF. The CDR3 DNA sequence: TGTGCCAGCAGCTTGGGGACAGTCTATAATCAGCCCCAGCATTTT.

The V and J genes are TRBV6-1 and TRBJ2-1, with 7 positions matching TRBD1. The junction had 2 bases not matched to a gene; V was cut back by 3 bases and J by 0 bases. CDR3 size: 15 residues. The V gene's germline CDR1 is MNHNS and CDR2 SASEGT. The CDR3 DNA reads TGTGCCAGCAGTGACAGGGGGTTCTCCTACAATGAGCAGTTCTTC. Its translation is CASSDRGFSYNEQFF.

J is TRBJ2-5 and V is TRBV4-2, with a weak D call TRBD2 (5 bases). CDR1 is LGHNA and CDR2 is YNFKEQ in the germline V gene. CDR3 size: 11 residues. With 6 bases removed from V and 5 bases from J, the gap between germline ends came to 7 bases. CDR3 sequence: CASRGGETQYF. Written as DNA, the CDR3 is TGTGCCAGCAGGGGCGGGGAGACCCAGTACTTC.

Points on this clone: The identical CDR3 is also encoded by other nucleotide sequences in the sample. V is TRBV7-2 and J is TRBJ2-2; 7 bases map to TRBD2. CDR1 is SGHTA, CDR2 FQGNSA, per germline. J lost 0 bases, V lost 3 bases, and 1 base had no gene match. This CDR3 has 15 residues. The CDR3 DNA is TGTGCCAGCAGCTTGGGGGGGGCGAACACCGGGGAGCTGTTTTTT. Residues: CASSLGGANTGELFF.

This clone was seen only once. The chain's CDR3 is CATSDLRDTSYEQYV. CDR3 bases: TGTGCCACCAGTGATTTACGGGACACTAGCTACGAGCAGTACGTC. The genes are TRBV24-1 and TRBJ2-7; D possibly corresponds to TRBD1 (6 bases). Germline assignment: CDR1 KGHDR and CDR2 SFDVKD. V was shortened by 1 base and J by 3 bases, with 12 bases between the two germline ends. This CDR3 contains 15 residues.

This chain joins TRBV5-1 and TRBJ2-5; 7 bases match TRBD2. Germline loops: CDR1 SGHRS, CDR2 YFSETQ. This CDR3 has 15 amino acids. Trimming at V came to 2 bases and at J to 1 base, leaving 5 bases not matched to a gene. The DNA of the CDR3 is TGCGCCAGCAGCTTAAGCGGGGCGTCCCAAGAGACCCAGTACTTC. Translated: CASSLSGASQETQYF.